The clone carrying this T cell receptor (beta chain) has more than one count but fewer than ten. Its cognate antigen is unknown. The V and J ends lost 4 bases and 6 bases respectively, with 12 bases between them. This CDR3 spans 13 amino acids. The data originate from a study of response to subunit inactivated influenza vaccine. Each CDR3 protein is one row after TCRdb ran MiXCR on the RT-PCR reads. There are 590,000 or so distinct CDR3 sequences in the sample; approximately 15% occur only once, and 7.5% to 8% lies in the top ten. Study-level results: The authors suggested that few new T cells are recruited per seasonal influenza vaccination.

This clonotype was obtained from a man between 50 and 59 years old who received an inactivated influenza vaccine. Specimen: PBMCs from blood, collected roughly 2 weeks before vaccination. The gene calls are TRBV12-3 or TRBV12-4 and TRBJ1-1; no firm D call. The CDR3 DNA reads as TGTGCCAGCAGTTCCACTTGGGTCCCTGAAGCTTTCTTT. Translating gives CASSSTWVPEAFF.